The 27 T cell receptor beta chains presented below share a single source sample, sequenced in a study of T cells in tuberculosis. Produced via immunoSEQ multiplex PCR; TCRdb's table is partial and in-frame only. Of under 45,000 clones listed, 93% were seen once; the top ten hold 6.5% to 8.5%. The sequencing input was PBMCs. These receptors were taken from a donor aged 5-35 years with latent tuberculosis or without tuberculosis infection.

This chain uses TRBV5-1 with TRBJ2-3; 14 bases align to TRBD2. J gave up 2 bases and V 5 bases, and 7 bases lay outside the gene matches. In germline, CDR1 is SGHRS, CDR2 YFSETQ. This CDR3 has 17 amino acids. The CDR3 DNA sequence: TGCGCCAGCAGGACGGGACTAGCGGGGGTAAACACAGATACGCAGTATTTT. Translating it yields CASRTGLAGVNTDTQYF. The full variable domain, rest sourced from reference TRBV5-1 and TRBJ2-3, is KAGVTQTPRYLIKTRGQQVTLSCSPISGHRSVSWYQQTPGQGLQFLFEYFSETQRNKGNFPGRFSGRQFSNSRSEMNVSTLELGDSALYLCASRTGLAGVNTDTQYFGPGTRLTVL.

The chain employs TRBV28 and TRBJ2-7; weak D call: TRBD2 (6 bases). Trimming cost V 3 bases and J 5 bases, with 14 bases left between them. The germline V gene encodes CDR1 MDHEN and CDR2 SYDVKM. The CDR3 totals 14 residues. The CDR3 is CASSFGTLPHEQYF. The DNA of the CDR3 is TGTGCCAGCAGTTTCGGGACTCTACCTCACGAGCAGTACTTC.

V usage is TRBV29-1 and J usage is TRBJ1-4; the D gene is possibly TRBD1 (5 bases). The CDR3 has 15 amino acids. Germline V gives CDR1 SQVTM, CDR2 ANQGSEA. V gave up 4 bases and J gave up 7 bases, with 19 bases separating them. CDR3 bases: TGCAGCGTTGGTGGGGCGGCGGGGATTGGTGAAAAACTGTTTTTT. Its protein is CSVGGAAGIGEKLFF.

This chain connects TRBV10-3 to TRBJ2-3, with 11 bases matching TRBD2. The CDR3 consists of 13 residues. Germline V gene sequence: CDR1 ENHRY, CDR2 SYGVKD. The V and J ends lost 8 bases and 5 bases, in that order; junction bases with no gene match: 3. The CDR3 is CAIGGLAGDTQYF. The CDR3 region has the DNA TGTGCCATCGGTGGACTAGCGGGAGATACGCAGTATTTT.

The genes are TRBV6-1 and TRBJ2-7, with D possibly matching TRBD2 (5 bases). The germline V gene encodes CDR1 MNHNS and CDR2 SASEGT. This CDR3 has 13 residues. Deletions cut 6 bases from V and 7 bases from J, with 16 bases between. The CDR3 loop is CASSPRGWAEQYF. The CDR3, as DNA: TGTGCCAGCAGCCCTCGGGGTTGGGCTGAGCAGTACTTC.

The chain combines TRBV7-2 with TRBJ1-5, with 7 bases identical to TRBD1. The germline V gene encodes CDR1 SGHTA and CDR2 FQGNSA. The CDR3 is 14 amino acids. V was pared by 5 bases and J by 2 bases, with 3 bases of the junction left unmatched. The DNA of the CDR3 is TGTGCCAGCAGCGCTACAGGGGGCAATCAGCCCCAGCATTTT. It codes for CASSATGGNQPQHF.

CDR3 protein: CASRPTGGNEQYF. CDR3 nucleotide sequence: TGTGCCAGCAGACCGACAGGGGGCAACGAGCAGTACTTC. V and J are TRBV7-2 and TRBJ2-7, with 10 bases fitting TRBD1. This CDR3 contains 13 residues. With 6 bases clipped from V and 5 bases from J, the junction kept 4 bases outside the gene matches. Germline V CDR1 and CDR2: SGHTA, FQGNSA.

The CDR3 loop reads CASSRGQTGDTQYF. The CDR3, as DNA: TGTGCCAGTAGTAGGGGACAGACAGGAGATACGCAGTATTTT. V and J are TRBV19 and TRBJ2-3, with TRBD1 matching 7 bases. The CDR3 consists of 14 residues. CDR1 LNHDA and CDR2 SQIVND come from the germline V gene (reference sequence). Trimming at V came to 4 bases and at J to 5 bases, leaving 6 bases not matched to a gene. The complete variable domain, with remaining parts taken from reference TRBV19 and TRBJ2-3, reads DGGITQSPKYLFRKEGQNVTLSCEQNLNHDAMYWYRQDPGQGLRLIYYSQIVNDFQKGDIAEGYSVSREKKESFPLTVTSAQKNPTAFYLCASSRGQTGDTQYFGPGTRLTVL.

The chain recombines TRBV27 with TRBJ2-1; 7 positions agree with TRBD1. This CDR3 is 11 amino acids long. The V gene's germline CDR1 is MNHEY and CDR2 SMNVEV (reference sequence). The trim removed 10 bases at V and 14 bases at J, leaving 11 bases unmatched. CDR3 protein: CATLVGDSEFF. The DNA of the CDR3 is TGTGCCACCCTAGTGGGGGACAGTGAGTTCTTC.

This clone was counted a few times. The genes are TRBV9 and TRBJ1-1; perhaps TRBD1 as D (6 bases). The CDR3 totals 14 residues. V lost 3 bases and J lost 4, with 13 bases in between. Germline loops: CDR1 SGDLS, CDR2 YYNGEE. CDR3 protein: CASSATGLATEAFF. The CDR3 region has the DNA TGTGCCAGCAGCGCAACAGGGTTGGCCACTGAAGCTTTCTTT.

The rearrangement joins TRBV10-2 to TRBJ2-5, with a weak D call TRBD1 (6 bases). The CDR3 has 15 amino acids. V lost 4 bases to trimming and J lost 2 bases, with 14 bases between them. Germline values: CDR1 WSHSY, CDR2 SAAADI. Here the CDR3 reads CASSGGPGLQETQYF. CDR3 bases: TGCGCCAGCAGTGGGGGGCCTGGGCTTCAAGAGACCCAGTACTTC.

The chain combines TRBV6-4 with TRBJ2-1; TRBD2 is a possible D gene (5 bases). Germline CDR1 reads MRHNA; CDR2 reads SNTAGT. V lost 3 bases, J lost 6 bases, and 12 bases lay in between. The CDR3 consists of 14 residues. The CDR3 DNA reads as TGTGCCAGCAGTGAGATAGCGCGAAGCAATGAGCAGTTCTTC. Translation: CASSEIARSNEQFF.

V is TRBV11-2 and J is TRBJ2-3; 7 bases fit TRBD1. The J segment lost 2 bases and the V segment lost 4 bases, leaving 6 bases of the junction unmatched. CDR1 and CDR2 from the germline V gene are SGHAT and FQNNGV. The CDR3 covers 15 residues. As DNA, the CDR3 is TGTGCCAGCAGCTCGGAGACAGGGACCACAGATACGCAGTATTTT. Protein: CASSSETGTTDTQYF.

This clone was seen only once. The chain is built from TRBV21-1 and TRBJ1-4. TRBV21-1 constitutes a pseudogene. This CDR3 has 14 residues. CDR3 nucleotides: TGTGCCAGCAGCAAAAAGACTCATAATGAAAAACTGTTTTTT. Protein: CASSKKTHNEKLFF.

The chain combines TRBV5-1 with TRBJ2-1; weak D call: TRBD2 (5 bases). V was cut by 4 bases and J by 1 base, with 12 bases left in between. Per germline, CDR1 SGHRS and CDR2 YFSETQ. The CDR3 covers 15 residues. CDR3: CASSRTSWSYNEQFF. The CDR3 nucleotides read TGCGCCAGCAGCCGTACTAGTTGGTCCTACAATGAGCAGTTCTTC. The full variable domain, its missing parts supplied by reference TRBV5-1 and TRBJ2-1, is KAGVTQTPRYLIKTRGQQVTLSCSPISGHRSVSWYQQTPGQGLQFLFEYFSETQRNKGNFPGRFSGRQFSNSRSEMNVSTLELGDSALYLCASSRTSWSYNEQFFGPGTRLTVL.

The rearrangement links TRBV6-5 to TRBJ1-3, with D maybe TRBD1 (5 bases). V lost 6 bases to trimming and J lost 0 bases, with 12 bases between them. Looked up from germline, CDR1 is MNHEY and CDR2 is SVGAGI. There are 15 residues in the CDR3. The CDR3 DNA follows: TGTGCCAGCAGGCAAAGCGGGACCTCTGGAAACACCATATATTTT. This sequence encodes CASRQSGTSGNTIYF.

This rearrangement joins TRBV13 to TRBJ2-1; 7 bases fit TRBD2. This CDR3 is built from 17 residues. In germline, CDR1 is PRHDT, CDR2 FYEKMQ (reference sequence). J gave up 7 bases and V 4 bases, and 16 bases lay outside the gene matches. The DNA of the CDR3 is TGTGCCAGCAGCTCCACCCGGAGCGGGGATTTTATAAATGAGCAGTTCTTC. This codes for CASSSTRSGDFINEQFF.

This sequence joins TRBV7-9 and TRBJ1-1; 8 bases fit TRBD1. The CDR3 consists of 13 residues. The J segment lost 4 bases and the V segment lost 4 bases, leaving 2 bases of the junction unmatched. CDR1 and CDR2 from the germline V gene are SEHNR and FQNEAQ (reference sequence). The CDR3 region is CASSSGTGTEAFF. CDR3 sequence (DNA): TGTGCCAGCAGCTCGGGGACAGGCACTGAAGCTTTCTTT.

The gene calls are TRBV7-2 and TRBJ2-7; 7 positions match TRBD2. There are 17 residues in the CDR3. Trimming removed 0 bases from V and 6 bases from J; junction bases left unmatched: 14. Germline V gives CDR1 SGHTA, CDR2 FQGNSA. In nucleotides, the CDR3 is TGTGCCAGCAGCTTAGCCGCCATGACTAGCTCTGGTGGCGAGCAGTACTTC. Translation gives CASSLAAMTSSGGEQYF.

The chain employs TRBV11-3 and TRBJ1-2; no definite D call. Germline V gene sequence: CDR1 SGHNT, CDR2 YENEEA. The germline V and J ends were trimmed by 0 bases and 6 bases, with 14 bases remaining between them. This CDR3 is 15 amino acids long. The CDR3 nucleotides are TGTGCCAGCAGCTTAGATCACGAACCCGGGAATGGCTACACCTTC. It codes for CASSLDHEPGNGYTF.

V gene TRBV4-1 combines with J gene TRBJ2-4, with D possibly being TRBD1 (5 bases). In germline, CDR1 is MGHRA, CDR2 YSYEKL. V was clipped by 0 bases and J by 7 bases, with 10 bases between them. CDR3 length: 14 residues. Written as DNA, the CDR3 is TGCGCCAGCAGCCAAGATCCAGGGTTGAACATTCAGTACTTC. It is translated as CASSQDPGLNIQYF.

This chain connects TRBV25-1 to TRBJ1-2, with D uncertain. Germline V gene data show CDR1 as MGHDK and CDR2 as SYGVNS. The ends were cut back, 7 bases at V and 0 bases at J, with 9 bases in the middle. The CDR3 consists of 13 residues. The CDR3 spells CASKNRANYGYTF. CDR3 nucleotides: TGTGCCAGCAAGAACAGAGCTAACTATGGCTACACCTTC.

The rearrangement uses TRBV19 and TRBJ1-2; TRBD1 aligns across 10 bases. Germline trimming cut 5 bases from V and 7 bases from J; bases unmatched to any gene: 4. CDR3 length equals 13 residues. Germline CDR1 LNHDA, CDR2 SQIVND (reference sequence). The CDR3 sequence: CASSDRGRGGYTF. The CDR3 DNA sequence: TGTGCCAGTAGTGACAGGGGGCGCGGTGGCTACACCTTC.

The rearrangement joins TRBV10-3 to TRBJ1-1, with TRBD1 as a possible D gene (6 bases). The V gene lost 6 bases and the J gene lost 4 bases, with 15 bases spanning the gap. The CDR3 is made up of 14 amino acids. Germline V gives CDR1 ENHRY, CDR2 SYGVKD. The CDR3 loop reads CAIRVNLGGTEAFF. In DNA, the CDR3 is TGTGCCATCAGAGTAAACCTAGGGGGCACTGAAGCTTTCTTT.

CDR3 sequence: CASTGLARSTDTQYF. CDR3 DNA: TGTGCCAGTACCGGACTAGCGCGTAGCACAGATACGCAGTATTTT. J is TRBJ2-3 and V is TRBV25-1; 9 bases are a match to TRBD2. With 9 bases clipped from V and 0 bases from J, the junction kept 7 bases outside the gene matches. This CDR3 contains 15 residues. Germline V gene data show CDR1 as MGHDK and CDR2 as SYGVNS.

This chain connects TRBV6-6 to TRBJ1-2, with D possibly being TRBD1 (5 bases). The CDR3 has 16 residues. In germline, CDR1 is MNHNY, CDR2 SVGAGI (reference sequence). Between the trimmed V and J ends, which lost 0 bases and 4 bases, there was a span of 15 bases. DNA of the CDR3: TGTGCCAGCAGTTACTCGGGCTCCAGGGCTGGCTATGGCTACACCTTC. This translates into CASSYSGSRAGYGYTF.

This chain connects TRBV19 to TRBJ1-6; D uncertain. Trimming took off 6 bases at V and 6 bases at J, with 9 bases between the two ends. The CDR3 spans 13 residues. The germline gives CDR1 LNHDA, CDR2 SQIVND (reference sequence). CDR3 protein: CASRIGINSPLHF. The CDR3 coding sequence is TGTGCCAGTAGAATCGGTATTAATTCACCCCTCCACTTT.